This T cell receptor (beta chain) was sequenced for a study of breast tumors, draining lymph nodes, adjacent tissues. Study findings and constraints: Tumors had less TCR diversity than lymph nodes, more than nontumor tissue. Compared with basal-like, luminal-like tumors shared significantly more repertoire with nontumor tissue. Most tumor T cells seemingly derive from lymph node, then expand in tumor. Tumor T cell lymph node origin was a supported hypothesis, not proven.

Axillary draining lymph nodes of breast cancer patients supplied the node samples. In regard to this clonotype: Its specificity is not known. The CDR3 carries no conserved terminal phenylalanine or tryptophan, so it likely arises from a read error.

TCRdb called the multiplex PCR reads again in MiXCR, with one record for every CDR3 protein. The sample lists some 250,000 distinct CDR3 sequences; 30% to 35% were seen once. The CDR3 loop spans 15 amino acids. CDR1 is ENHRY, CDR2 SYGVKD, per germline. V was trimmed by 6 bases and J by 3 bases, leaving 14 bases between them. Sequencing used axillary lymph node tissue. V and J are TRBV10-3 and TRBJ1-4; tentatively, D is TRBD1 (5 bases). This sequence was found in a female donor with breast cancer. Some clones in this sample may be carry-over from other donors' samples. The CDR3 DNA reads as TGTGCCATCAGCGAATCTCGACAGCCTAATGAAAAACTGTTTTCT. It translates to CAISESRQPNEKLFS.